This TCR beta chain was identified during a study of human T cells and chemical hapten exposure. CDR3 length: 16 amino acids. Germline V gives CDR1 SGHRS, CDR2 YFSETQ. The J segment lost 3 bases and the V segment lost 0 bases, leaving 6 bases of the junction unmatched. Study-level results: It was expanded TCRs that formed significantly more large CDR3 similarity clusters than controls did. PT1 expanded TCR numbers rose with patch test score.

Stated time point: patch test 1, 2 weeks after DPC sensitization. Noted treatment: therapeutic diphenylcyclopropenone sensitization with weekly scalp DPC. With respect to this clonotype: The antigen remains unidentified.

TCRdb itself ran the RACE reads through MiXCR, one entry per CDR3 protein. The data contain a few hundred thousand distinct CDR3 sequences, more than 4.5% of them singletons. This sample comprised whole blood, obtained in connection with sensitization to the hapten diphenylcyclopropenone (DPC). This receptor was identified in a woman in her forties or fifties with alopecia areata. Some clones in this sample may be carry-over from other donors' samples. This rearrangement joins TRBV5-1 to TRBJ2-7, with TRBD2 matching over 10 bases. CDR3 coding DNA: TGCGCCAGCAGCTTGGCTCGGGCTAGCGGGAGCTACGAGCAGTACTTC. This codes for CASSLARASGSYEQYF.